The T cell receptor beta chain under discussion was sequenced for a study of cytomegalovirus exposure and HLA in healthy donors. Findings and caveats of the study: In a later analysis, TCR beta V- and J-gene trimming showed a link to a missense DCLRE1C variant.

Germline CDR1 and CDR2: MGHRA and YSYEKL. This CDR3 spans 17 amino acids. Trimming left V 2 bases short and J 5 bases short, with 22 bases between. Both 60 Vbeta primers and 13 Jbeta primers went into the PCR. TCRdb keeps only in-frame clones here, not all; method: immunoSEQ multiplex PCR. The profile shows roughly 160,000 clones, less than 75% of them singletons. A remark on this clone: Its specificity is unknown.

This rearrangement joins TRBV4-1 to TRBJ2-7, with D possibly being TRBD2 (5 bases). The clonotype comes from a girl aged 5-17 years in good health and CMV-seronegative. The sequenced material came from PBMCs. The CDR3 bases are TGCGCCAGCAGCCAAATCGGCGGGTTTACGGGGATCCACGAGCAGTACTTC. Residues: CASSQIGGFTGIHEQYF.